The TCR beta chain described here comes from a study of cytomegalovirus exposure and HLA in healthy donors. The PCR used 60 Vbeta and 13 Jbeta primers. TCRdb's table, derived via immunoSEQ multiplex PCR, lists solely in-frame clones and lacks some. Altogether 200,000 to 250,000 clones are present, roughly four fifths being singletons, with the ten largest covering around 3%. Germline CDR1 SEHNR, CDR2 FQNEAQ (reference sequence). Trimming stripped 4 bases from V and 7 bases from J, with 20 bases between. The CDR3 has 16 residues. The genes are TRBV7-9 and TRBJ2-1; TRBD1 is a possible D gene (6 bases). The origin of this receptor is a middle-aged woman in good health and CMV-seronegative. Source material: PBMCs. CDR3 coding DNA: TGTGCCAGCAGCTCAGATGAGATGGGGGCAACGAATGAGCAGTTCTTC. Translating it yields CASSSDEMGATNEQFF.